The rows below give T cell receptor beta chains drawn from one sample of a study of blood T cell repertoires in COVID-19. Some clones are missing from TCRdb's copy, which holds only in-frame ones; the method was immunoSEQ multiplex PCR. In the table there are 190,000 or so clones, 85% to 90% of which are singletons. Material for sequencing was peripheral blood. The receptors derive from a woman aged 30 to 39 with active or convalescent COVID-19. Each CDR3 is given with its conserved first and last residue. The D gene is left open where the match is weak. Where a row states a size, it is once, few, many or the class of an expanded clone; other rows omit it.

D gene: .; V gene: TRBV11-3; clone size: .; J gene: TRBJ1-3; CDR3 DNA: TGTGCCAGCAGCTCTGGGGGCCTGAGCTCTGGAAACACCATATATTTT; CDR3 protein: CASSSGGLSSGNTIYF
D gene: .; V gene: TRBV7-9; clone size: .; J gene: TRBJ2-7; CDR3 DNA: TGTGCCAGCAGCCCCCCGGGATCGGTGTACGAGCAGTACTTC; CDR3 protein: CASSPPGSVYEQYF
D gene: .; V gene: TRBV11-3; clone size: .; J gene: TRBJ1-1; CDR3 DNA: TGTGCCAGCAGCTTAGAAGGGGATAGGACTGAAGCTTTCTTT; CDR3 protein: CASSLEGDRTEAFF
D gene: TRBD2; V gene: TRBV27; clone size: .; J gene: TRBJ2-7; CDR3 DNA: TGTGCCAGCAGGCATGGACTAGCGGGAGCTTTTTACGAGCAGTACTTC; CDR3 protein: CASRHGLAGAFYEQYF
D gene: .; V gene: TRBV5-1; clone size: .; J gene: TRBJ2-7; CDR3 DNA: TGCGCCAGCAGCTCGCGGAGTCCCTACGAGCAGTACTTC; CDR3 protein: CASSSRSPYEQYF
D gene: .; V gene: TRBV7-9; clone size: .; J gene: TRBJ1-1; CDR3 DNA: TGTGCCAGCAGCTTAGTGCAGGGTGGCACTGAAGCTTTCTTT; CDR3 protein: CASSLVQGGTEAFF
D gene: .; V gene: TRBV4-1; clone size: .; J gene: TRBJ2-2; CDR3 DNA: TGCGCCAGCAGCCAAGATCGAACAGGTGTAACCGGGGAGCTGTTTTTT; CDR3 protein: CASSQDRTGVTGELFF
D gene: TRBD1; V gene: TRBV18; clone size: .; J gene: TRBJ2-7; CDR3 DNA: TGTGCCAGCTCCGAGAGGGACAGAAGCTACGAGCAGTACTTC; CDR3 protein: CASSERDRSYEQYF
D gene: TRBD1; V gene: TRBV5-1; clone size: once; J gene: TRBJ2-7; CDR3 DNA: TGCGCCAGCAGCTCGACCGCCGGGACAGGGGGATACGAGCAGTACTTC; CDR3 protein: CASSSTAGTGGYEQYF
D gene: TRBD1; V gene: TRBV5-5; clone size: .; J gene: TRBJ1-5; CDR3 DNA: TGTGCCAGCAGCCCCTCCGAGGGGGCACTCAATCAGCCCCAGCATTTT; CDR3 protein: CASSPSEGALNQPQHF
D gene: .; V gene: TRBV29-1; clone size: .; J gene: TRBJ1-2; CDR3 DNA: TGCAGCGTTAGAAAGCCTGACTATGGCTACACCTTC; CDR3 protein: CSVRKPDYGYTF
D gene: TRBD2; V gene: TRBV6-2/TRBV6-3; clone size: .; J gene: TRBJ2-1; CDR3 DNA: TGTGCCAGCAGTTACTCGGGGTACAGCGGGGGCCTCTACAATGAGCAGTTCTTC; CDR3 protein: CASSYSGYSGGLYNEQFF
D gene: TRBD2; V gene: TRBV13; clone size: once; J gene: TRBJ2-1; CDR3 DNA: TGTGCCAGCAGCTTAAGGACTAGCTCTTACAATGAGCAGTTCTTC; CDR3 protein: CASSLRTSSYNEQFF
D gene: TRBD1; V gene: TRBV2; clone size: .; J gene: TRBJ2-5; CDR3 DNA: TGTGCCAGCAACCTGGACAGGCTCCAAGAGACCCAGTACTTC; CDR3 protein: CASNLDRLQETQYF
D gene: .; V gene: TRBV9; clone size: .; J gene: TRBJ1-2; CDR3 DNA: TGTGCCAGCAGCGTAGGCAGGGTTGGCTATGGCTACACCTTC; CDR3 protein: CASSVGRVGYGYTF
D gene: .; V gene: TRBV11-2; clone size: .; J gene: TRBJ2-1; CDR3 DNA: TGTGCCAGCAGCCAAGGGGGGGTAGAGCAGTTCTTC; CDR3 protein: CASSQGGVEQFF
D gene: TRBD2; V gene: TRBV6-5; clone size: .; J gene: TRBJ2-7; CDR3 DNA: TGTGCCAGCACTATATCCCCTAGCGGGACCTACGAGCAGTACTTC; CDR3 protein: CASTISPSGTYEQYF
D gene: TRBD1; V gene: TRBV6-6; clone size: once; J gene: TRBJ1-5; CDR3 DNA: TGTGCCAGCAGTTCAGACAGGGGGAGCAATCAGCCCCAGCATTTT; CDR3 protein: CASSSDRGSNQPQHF
D gene: .; V gene: TRBV7-2; clone size: .; J gene: TRBJ1-1; CDR3 DNA: TGTGCCACTGTGGGGGGAGGGGCCTTGAACACTGAAGCTTTCTTT; CDR3 protein: CATVGGGALNTEAFF
D gene: .; V gene: TRBV3-1/TRBV3-2; clone size: .; J gene: TRBJ1-1; CDR3 DNA: TGTGCCAGCAGCCAGGCGATCCATGTAGGGGTGGCTGAAGCTTTCTTT; CDR3 protein: CASSQAIHVGVAEAFF
D gene: .; V gene: TRBV3-1/TRBV3-2; clone size: .; J gene: TRBJ2-7; CDR3 DNA: TGTGCCAGCAGCCAAAGGGGGTTATACGAGCAGTACTTC; CDR3 protein: CASSQRGLYEQYF
D gene: TRBD1; V gene: TRBV19; clone size: .; J gene: TRBJ1-1; CDR3 DNA: TGTGCCAGTAGTTCCGGGACAGGGCTCTCTGAAGCTTTCTTT; CDR3 protein: CASSSGTGLSEAFF
D gene: .; V gene: TRBV30; clone size: few; J gene: TRBJ2-3; CDR3 DNA: TGTGCCTGGAGTACGGGACAAAGCACAGATACGCAGTATTTT; CDR3 protein: CAWSTGQSTDTQYF
D gene: TRBD1; V gene: TRBV5-6; clone size: .; J gene: TRBJ2-7; CDR3 DNA: TGTGCCAGCAGATCAGACAGGGGGCGCTACGAGCAGTACTTC; CDR3 protein: CASRSDRGRYEQYF
D gene: .; V gene: TRBV3-1/TRBV3-2; clone size: .; J gene: TRBJ2-4; CDR3 DNA: TGTGCCAGCAGCCAAGGCAGGGTCGGCATTCAGTACTTC; CDR3 protein: CASSQGRVGIQYF
D gene: .; V gene: TRBV12-2; clone size: .; J gene: TRBJ1-6; CDR3 DNA: TGTGCAAGTCGCTTAGCGTTAGTTCGGACAGGGGTTAATTCACCCCTCCACTTT; CDR3 protein: CASRLALVRTGVNSPLHF
D gene: TRBD1; V gene: TRBV7-9; clone size: .; J gene: TRBJ1-2; CDR3 DNA: TGTGCCAGCAGCTGGGACAGCCATGGCTACACCTTC; CDR3 protein: CASSWDSHGYTF
D gene: .; V gene: TRBV27; clone size: .; J gene: TRBJ2-1; CDR3 DNA: TGTGCCAGCAGTCGTACTAGGGCTTCCTACAATGAGCAGTTCTTC; CDR3 protein: CASSRTRASYNEQFF
D gene: .; V gene: TRBV10-3; clone size: .; J gene: TRBJ1-2; CDR3 DNA: TGTGCCATCAGTGTGGTACAGGGCTATGGCTACACCTTC; CDR3 protein: CAISVVQGYGYTF
D gene: TRBD1; V gene: TRBV6-5; clone size: .; J gene: TRBJ1-1; CDR3 DNA: TGTGCCAGCTCGCGCGACAGGGTGGTCACTGAAGCTTTCTTT; CDR3 protein: CASSRDRVVTEAFF
D gene: .; V gene: TRBV15; clone size: once; J gene: TRBJ1-3; CDR3 DNA: TGTGCCACCAGCAGCCGGGGGGGGAACACCATATATTTT; CDR3 protein: CATSSRGGNTIYF
D gene: TRBD1; V gene: TRBV12-3/TRBV12-4; clone size: .; J gene: TRBJ1-5; CDR3 DNA: TGTGCCAGCAGCATTCAGGGGGATCAGCCCCAGCATTTT; CDR3 protein: CASSIQGDQPQHF
D gene: .; V gene: TRBV11-1; clone size: .; J gene: TRBJ2-2; CDR3 DNA: TGTGCCAGCAGGTTTTCGGCCGGGGAGCTGTTTTTT; CDR3 protein: CASRFSAGELFF
D gene: .; V gene: TRBV6-5; clone size: once; J gene: TRBJ1-2; CDR3 DNA: TGTGCCAGCAGTTACTCCGGCGGGTATGGCTACACCTTC; CDR3 protein: CASSYSGGYGYTF
D gene: TRBD2; V gene: TRBV5-4; clone size: .; J gene: TRBJ2-5; CDR3 DNA: TGTGCCAGCAGCCGCCTTACTAGCGTTGAAGAGACCCAGTACTTC; CDR3 protein: CASSRLTSVEETQYF